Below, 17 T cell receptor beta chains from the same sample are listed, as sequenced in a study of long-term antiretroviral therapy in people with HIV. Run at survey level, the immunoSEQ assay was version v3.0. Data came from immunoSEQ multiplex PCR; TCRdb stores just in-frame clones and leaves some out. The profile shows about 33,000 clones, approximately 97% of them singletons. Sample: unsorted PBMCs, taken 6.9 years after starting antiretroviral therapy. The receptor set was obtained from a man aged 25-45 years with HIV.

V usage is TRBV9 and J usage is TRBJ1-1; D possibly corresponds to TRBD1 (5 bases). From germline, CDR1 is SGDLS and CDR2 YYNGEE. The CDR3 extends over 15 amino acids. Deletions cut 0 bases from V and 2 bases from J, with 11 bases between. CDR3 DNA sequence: TGTGCCAGCAGCGTAGCGGCAGGGTTAAACACTGAAGCTTTCTTT. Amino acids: CASSVAAGLNTEAFF.

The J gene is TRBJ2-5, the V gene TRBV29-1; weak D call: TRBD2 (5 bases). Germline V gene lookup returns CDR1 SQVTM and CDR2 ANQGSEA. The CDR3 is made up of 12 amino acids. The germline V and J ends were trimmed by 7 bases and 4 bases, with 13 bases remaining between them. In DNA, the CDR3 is TGCAGCGCCCACGGGGTTCTAGAGACCCAGTACTTC. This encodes CSAHGVLETQYF.

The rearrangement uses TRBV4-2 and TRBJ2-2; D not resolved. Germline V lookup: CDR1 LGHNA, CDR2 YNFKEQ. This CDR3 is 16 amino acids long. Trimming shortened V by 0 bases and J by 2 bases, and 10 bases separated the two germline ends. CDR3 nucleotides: TGTGCCAGCAGCCAAGATTGGCTCGTTAACACCGGGGAGCTGTTTTTT. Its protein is CASSQDWLVNTGELFF.

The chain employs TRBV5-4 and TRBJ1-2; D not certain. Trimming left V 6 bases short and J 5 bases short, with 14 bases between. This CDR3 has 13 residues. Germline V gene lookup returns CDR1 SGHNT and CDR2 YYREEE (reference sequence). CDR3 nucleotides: TGTGCCAGCAATCCAATGGGTTCTTATGGCTACACCTTC. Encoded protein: CASNPMGSYGYTF.

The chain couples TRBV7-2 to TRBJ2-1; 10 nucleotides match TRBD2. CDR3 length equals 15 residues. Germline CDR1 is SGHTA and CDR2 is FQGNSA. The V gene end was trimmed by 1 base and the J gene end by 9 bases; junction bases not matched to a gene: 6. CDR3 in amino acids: CASSLGAGGPFEQFF. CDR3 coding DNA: TGTGCCAGCAGCTTAGGAGCGGGGGGGCCTTTTGAGCAGTTCTTC.

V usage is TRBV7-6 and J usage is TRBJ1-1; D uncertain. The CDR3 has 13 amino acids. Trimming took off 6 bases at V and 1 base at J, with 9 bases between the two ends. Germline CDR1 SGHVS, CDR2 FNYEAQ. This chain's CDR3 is CASSKRGNTEAFF. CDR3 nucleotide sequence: TGTGCCAGCAGTAAAAGAGGGAACACTGAAGCTTTCTTT.

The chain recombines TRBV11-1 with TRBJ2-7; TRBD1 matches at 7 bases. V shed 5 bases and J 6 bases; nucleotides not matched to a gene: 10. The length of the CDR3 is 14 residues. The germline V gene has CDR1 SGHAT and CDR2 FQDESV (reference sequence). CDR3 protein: CASSPGPKGAEQYF. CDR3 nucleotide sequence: TGTGCCAGCAGCCCGGGGCCGAAGGGGGCCGAGCAGTACTTC.

The CDR3 bases are TGTGCCAGCTCACCGGAATCAGGGACGGGTGGCTACACCTTC. This gives the protein CASSPESGTGGYTF. The chain uses TRBV18 and TRBJ1-2; D is possibly TRBD1 (5 bases). V was shortened by 3 bases and J by 7 bases, with 15 bases between the two germline ends. From germline, CDR1 is KGHSH and CDR2 LQKENI. CDR3 length: 14 amino acids.

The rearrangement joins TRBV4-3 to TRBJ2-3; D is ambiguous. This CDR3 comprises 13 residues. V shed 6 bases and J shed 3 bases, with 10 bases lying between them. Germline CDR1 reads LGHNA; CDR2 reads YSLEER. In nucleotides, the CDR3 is TGCGCCAGCAGGGGGAATCCAACAGATACGCAGTATTTT. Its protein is CASRGNPTDTQYF.

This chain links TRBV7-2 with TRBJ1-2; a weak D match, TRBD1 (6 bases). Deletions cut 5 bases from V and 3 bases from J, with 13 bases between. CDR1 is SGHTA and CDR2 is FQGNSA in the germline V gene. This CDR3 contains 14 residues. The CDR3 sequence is CASSLEDSYYGYTF. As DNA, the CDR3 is TGTGCCAGCAGCCTAGAGGACAGCTACTATGGCTACACCTTC.

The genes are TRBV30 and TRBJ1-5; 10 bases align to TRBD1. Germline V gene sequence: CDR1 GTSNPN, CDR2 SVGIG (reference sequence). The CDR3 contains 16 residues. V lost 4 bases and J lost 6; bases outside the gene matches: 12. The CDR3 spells CAWTPPGQGGVQPQHF. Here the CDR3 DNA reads TGTGCCTGGACCCCCCCTGGACAGGGGGGGGTTCAGCCCCAGCATTTT.

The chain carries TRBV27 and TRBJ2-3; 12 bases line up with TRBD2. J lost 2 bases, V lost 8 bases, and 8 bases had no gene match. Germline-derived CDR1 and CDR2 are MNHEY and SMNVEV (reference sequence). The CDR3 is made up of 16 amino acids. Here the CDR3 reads CASPWTSGAYTDTQYF. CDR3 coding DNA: TGTGCCAGCCCCTGGACTAGCGGGGCGTACACAGATACGCAGTATTTT.

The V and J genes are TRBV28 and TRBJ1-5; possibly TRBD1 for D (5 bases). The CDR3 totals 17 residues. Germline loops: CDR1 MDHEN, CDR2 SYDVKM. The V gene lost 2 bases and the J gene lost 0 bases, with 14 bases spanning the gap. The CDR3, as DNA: TGTGCCAGCAGTTTAGTGGCAGGGACGTATAGCAATCAGCCCCAGCATTTT. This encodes CASSLVAGTYSNQPQHF.

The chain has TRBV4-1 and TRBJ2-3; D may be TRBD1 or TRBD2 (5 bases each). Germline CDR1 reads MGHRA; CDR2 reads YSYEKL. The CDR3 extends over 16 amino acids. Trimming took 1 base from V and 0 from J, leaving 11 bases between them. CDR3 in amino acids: CASSQVGGPSTDTQYF. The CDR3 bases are TGCGCCAGCAGCCAAGTTGGGGGTCCTAGCACAGATACGCAGTATTTT.

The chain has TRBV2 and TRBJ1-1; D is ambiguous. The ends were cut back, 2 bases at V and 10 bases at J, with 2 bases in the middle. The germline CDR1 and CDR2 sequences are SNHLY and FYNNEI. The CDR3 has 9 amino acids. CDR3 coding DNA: TGTGCCAGCAGTGAACGAGCTTTCTTT. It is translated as CASSERAFF.

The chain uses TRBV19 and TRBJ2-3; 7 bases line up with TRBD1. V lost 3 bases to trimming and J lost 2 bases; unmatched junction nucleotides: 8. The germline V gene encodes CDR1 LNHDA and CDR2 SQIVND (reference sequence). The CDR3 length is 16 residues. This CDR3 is CASSILPGQPTDTQYF. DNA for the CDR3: TGTGCCAGTAGTATCCTCCCGGGACAGCCCACAGATACGCAGTATTTT.

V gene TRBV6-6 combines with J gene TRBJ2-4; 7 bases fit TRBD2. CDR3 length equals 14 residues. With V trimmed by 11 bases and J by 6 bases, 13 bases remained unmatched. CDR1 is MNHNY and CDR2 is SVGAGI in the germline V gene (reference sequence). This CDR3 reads CAGGWTGEGNIQYF. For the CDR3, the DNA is TGTGCCGGGGGGTGGACGGGGGAGGGAAACATTCAGTACTTC.